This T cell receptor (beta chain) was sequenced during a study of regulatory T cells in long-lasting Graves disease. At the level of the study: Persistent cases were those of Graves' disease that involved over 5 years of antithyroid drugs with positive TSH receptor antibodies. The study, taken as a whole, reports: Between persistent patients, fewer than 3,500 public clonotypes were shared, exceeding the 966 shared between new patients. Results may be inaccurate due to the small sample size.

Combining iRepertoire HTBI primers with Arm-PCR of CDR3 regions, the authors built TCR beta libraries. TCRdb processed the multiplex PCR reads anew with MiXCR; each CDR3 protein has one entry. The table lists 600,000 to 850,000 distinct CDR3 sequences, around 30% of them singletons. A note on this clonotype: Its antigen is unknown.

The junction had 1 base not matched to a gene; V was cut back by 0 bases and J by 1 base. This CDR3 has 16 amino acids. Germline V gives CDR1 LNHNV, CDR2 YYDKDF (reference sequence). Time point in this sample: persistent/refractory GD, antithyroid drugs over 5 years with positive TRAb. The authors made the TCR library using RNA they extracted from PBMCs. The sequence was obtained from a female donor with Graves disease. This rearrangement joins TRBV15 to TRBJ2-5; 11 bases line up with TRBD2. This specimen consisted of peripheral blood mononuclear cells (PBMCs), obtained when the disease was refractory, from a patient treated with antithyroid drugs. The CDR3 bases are TGTGCCACCAGCAGAGATAGCGGGAGGGCCCAAGAGACCCAGTACTTC. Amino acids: CATSRDSGRAQETQYF.